One and the same sample provided the 25 T cell receptor beta chains below, sequenced in a study of cytomegalovirus exposure and HLA in healthy donors. PCR was performed using 60 Vbeta and 13 Jbeta primers. Repertoires were generated with immunoSEQ multiplex PCR, while TCRdb's copy carries only in-frame clones and drops some. This repertoire shows 110,000 to 150,000 clones, 60% to 75% found once; its top ten account for about 6.5%. The sample comprised PBMCs. All receptors come from a man aged 25-45 years in good health and CMV-seronegative.

To note about this clone: Other DNA sequences in this sample translate to the same CDR3. The gene calls are TRBV4-1 and TRBJ2-7; 8 nucleotides align to TRBD1. CDR3 length: 16 residues. Germline V gene data show CDR1 as MGHRA and CDR2 as YSYEKL. Trimming took 0 bases from V and 4 from J; bases not matched to a gene: 8. The CDR3 nucleotides are TGCGCCAGCAGCCAAGAGGGGACAGGCTTTTATTACGAGCAGTACTTC. It specifies CASSQEGTGFYYEQYF.

CDR3 in amino acids: CASRTREGGDTQYF. CDR3 nucleotide sequence: TGTGCCAGCAGGACACGGGAGGGGGGAGATACGCAGTATTTT. The J gene is TRBJ2-3, the V gene TRBV28, with 8 bases aligning to TRBD2. The trim removed 6 bases at V and 5 bases at J, leaving 7 bases unmatched. Germline V gene lookup returns CDR1 MDHEN and CDR2 SYDVKM. The CDR3 contains 14 residues.

V is TRBV7-9 and J is TRBJ1-1; tentatively, D is TRBD1 (6 bases). The germline V gene has CDR1 SEHNR and CDR2 FQNEAQ (reference sequence). The V end was cut by 5 bases, the J end by 6 bases, with 16 bases between. The CDR3 sequence is 14 residues long. The CDR3 DNA sequence: TGTGCCAGCAGCCGAAATACAGGGTTTTCTGAAGCTTTCTTT. It encodes CASSRNTGFSEAFF.

The chain employs TRBV19 and TRBJ1-1, with 9 bases fitting TRBD1. The trim removed 5 bases at V and 4 bases at J, leaving 5 bases unmatched. Per the germline V gene, CDR1 is LNHDA and CDR2 is SQIVND (reference sequence). This CDR3 is 14 amino acids long. CDR3 bases: TGTGCCAGTAGTCGGACAGGGGAAGTCACTGAAGCTTTCTTT. Its translation is CASSRTGEVTEAFF.

The chain has TRBV4-2 and TRBJ1-2; D perhaps matches TRBD1 (6 bases). Germline loops: CDR1 LGHNA, CDR2 YNFKEQ. Deletions cut 4 bases from V and 8 bases from J, with 20 bases between. The CDR3 contains 15 residues. In DNA form, the CDR3 reads TGTGCCAGCAGCCTCAACAACAGGGCTCAAAAAGGCTACACCTTC. It specifies CASSLNNRAQKGYTF.

This chain joins TRBV4-1 and TRBJ2-7; 8 positions match TRBD1. Trimming removed 4 bases from V and 3 bases from J; junction bases left unmatched: 11. Germline V gene sequence: CDR1 MGHRA, CDR2 YSYEKL. CDR3 size: 16 residues. CDR3 nucleotide sequence: TGCGCCAGCAGCCCCCGGACAGGGCCCATAAACTACGAGCAGTACTTC. This encodes CASSPRTGPINYEQYF.

The CDR3 loop reads CAWSGGTGTDTQYF. The CDR3 nucleotides are TGTGCCTGGAGTGGGGGGACAGGGACAGATACGCAGTATTTT. This chain uses TRBV30 with TRBJ2-3; 9 nucleotides agree with TRBD1. The CDR3 covers 14 residues. V shed 1 base and J 3 bases; nucleotides not matched to a gene: 2. Germline loops: CDR1 GTSNPN, CDR2 SVGIG (reference sequence).

The gene calls are TRBV18 and TRBJ1-5; 8 bases line up with TRBD1. V trimming: 4 bases; J trimming: 6 bases; junction bases outside the gene matches: 8. Germline CDR1 KGHSH, CDR2 LQKENI. CDR3 length: 15 residues. This CDR3 reads CASSLTGGQSQPQHF. The DNA of the CDR3 is TGTGCCAGCTCACTCACAGGGGGGCAAAGTCAGCCCCAGCATTTT.

This chain connects TRBV14 to TRBJ1-2; a weak D match, TRBD1 (5 bases). This CDR3 comprises 15 residues. Germline V gene lookup returns CDR1 SGHDN and CDR2 FVKESK. The V end was cut by 3 bases, the J end by 5 bases, with 16 bases between. The CDR3 region is CASSQAGRRNYGYTF. For the CDR3, the DNA is TGTGCCAGCAGCCAGGCGGGACGCAGGAATTATGGCTACACCTTC.

The chain couples TRBV20-1 to TRBJ2-7, with a weak D call TRBD2 (6 bases). The CDR3 contains 11 residues. V lost 5 bases and J 7 bases, leaving 12 bases between the germline ends. Germline V gene data show CDR1 as DFQATT and CDR2 as SNEGSKA (reference sequence). The DNA for the CDR3 is TGCAGTGCTTCTTTTGGGGGGGAGCAGTACTTC. Its protein product is CSASFGGEQYF.

The rearrangement uses TRBV5-4 and TRBJ2-5; unclear D gene. The CDR3 extends over 13 amino acids. With 5 bases removed from V and 4 bases from J, the gap between germline ends came to 12 bases. Germline CDR1 reads SGHNT; CDR2 reads YYREEE (reference sequence). The chain's CDR3 is CASREFTGETQYF. The DNA of the CDR3 is TGTGCCAGCAGAGAATTTACCGGAGAGACCCAGTACTTC. The full variable domain, in which reference TRBV5-4 and TRBJ2-5 provide the parts outside the CDR3, is ETGVTQSPTHLIKTRGQQVTLRCSSQSGHNTVSWYQQALGQGPQFIFQYYREEENGRGNFPPRFSGLQFPNYSSELNVNALELDDSALYLCASREFTGETQYFGPGTRLLVL.

The gene calls are TRBV19 and TRBJ2-7, with D possibly matching TRBD2 (5 bases). CDR3 length: 16 amino acids. The V gene lost 5 bases and the J gene lost 3 bases, with 20 bases spanning the gap. CDR1 and CDR2 (germline): LNHDA, SQIVND (reference sequence). The CDR3 is CASSEGTNLRLYEQYF. The CDR3 nucleotides read TGTGCCAGTAGTGAGGGTACCAACCTCAGACTCTACGAGCAGTACTTC.

V and J are TRBV5-6 and TRBJ1-3; D perhaps matches TRBD1 (6 bases). The germline gives CDR1 SGHDT, CDR2 YYEEEE. CDR3 length: 14 amino acids. Trimming stripped 5 bases from V and 2 bases from J, with 11 bases between. CDR3 in DNA: TGTGCCAGCAGTTCCACAGGGACTGGAAACACCATATATTTT. This codes for CASSSTGTGNTIYF.

The CDR3 region has the DNA TGCGCCAGCAGGGAACCGGCAGGTGGTGAGCAGTTCTTC. Encoded protein: CASREPAGGEQFF. The rearrangement links TRBV5-1 to TRBJ2-1; the D is unclear. The V end lost 5 bases, the J end lost 9 bases, and 15 bases lay between the germline ends. The CDR3 spans 13 residues. The germline V gene encodes CDR1 SGHRS and CDR2 YFSETQ.

The chain employs TRBV6-4 and TRBJ2-3, with 15 bases aligning to TRBD2. Germline assignment: CDR1 MRHNA and CDR2 SNTAGT. This CDR3 contains 19 residues. With V trimmed by 1 base and J by 3 bases, 8 bases remained unmatched. CDR3: CASSDYPAGTSGRTDTQYF. As DNA, the CDR3 is TGTGCCAGCAGTGACTACCCGGCTGGGACTAGCGGGAGGACAGATACGCAGTATTTT.

This clone occurred a few times. The V call is TRBV28, the J call TRBJ1-1; no firm D call. CDR1 and CDR2 from the germline V gene are MDHEN and SYDVKM. CDR3 length: 11 amino acids. With 6 bases removed from V and 10 bases from J, the gap between germline ends came to 12 bases. CDR3 residues: CASSLGLRAFF. DNA of the CDR3: TGTGCCAGCAGCCTCGGTCTAAGAGCTTTCTTT.

This clone was seen a few times. The chain has TRBV7-9 and TRBJ1-1; 7 nucleotides line up with TRBD1. Trimming took 5 bases from V and 6 from J; bases not matched to a gene: 9. The CDR3 has 14 amino acids. CDR1 is SEHNR, CDR2 FQNEAQ, per germline (reference sequence). The CDR3 nucleotides read TGTGCCAGCAGCACTTACAGGGGAGATGCTGAAGCTTTCTTT. It encodes CASSTYRGDAEAFF. Supplemented by reference TRBV7-9 and TRBJ1-1, the full variable domain reads DTGVSQNPRHKITKRGQNVTFRCDPISEHNRLYWYRQTLGQGPEFLTYFQNEAQLEKSRLLSDRFSAERPKGSFSTLEIQRTEQGDSAMYLCASSTYRGDAEAFFGQGTRLTVV.

The J gene is TRBJ1-5, the V gene TRBV6-6, with D perhaps matching TRBD1 (5 bases). The CDR3 consists of 15 residues. The germline CDR1 and CDR2 sequences are MNHNY and SVGAGI (reference sequence). Trimming stripped 0 bases from V and 4 bases from J, with 10 bases between. Here the CDR3 DNA reads TGTGCCAGCAGTTACTCGGGGGGTACGAATCAGCCCCAGCATTTT. It yields the protein CASSYSGGTNQPQHF.

J is TRBJ2-3 and V is TRBV6-1; 7 positions agree with TRBD2. CDR1 is MNHNS and CDR2 is SASEGT in the germline V gene. The V and J ends lost 1 base and 0 bases, in that order; junction bases with no gene match: 4. There are 16 residues in the CDR3. DNA for the CDR3: TGTGCCAGCAGTGAAGGGGGGGGATTCAGCACAGATACGCAGTATTTT. Residues: CASSEGGGFSTDTQYF.

The chain uses TRBV2 and TRBJ1-6; the D gene is possibly TRBD1 (6 bases). V was cut by 5 bases and J by 3 bases, with 17 bases left in between. From germline, CDR1 is SNHLY and CDR2 FYNNEI. This CDR3 is built from 17 residues. The CDR3 bases are TGTGCCAGCAGTCCCCAGGGGCAAGGTGGCTATAATTCACCCCTCCACTTT. Translated, it gives CASSPQGQGGYNSPLHF.

The genes are TRBV28 and TRBJ1-6, with D unclear. The V end lost 7 bases, the J end lost 7 bases, and 20 bases lay between the germline ends. Looked up from germline, CDR1 is MDHEN and CDR2 is SYDVKM. The CDR3 totals 16 residues. CDR3 bases: TGTGCCAGCACACACCTCGACGGACTCGGGAATTCACCCCTCCACTTT. Protein: CASTHLDGLGNSPLHF. Looking up the rest from reference TRBV28 and TRBJ1-6 gives the full variable domain: DVKVTQSSRYLVKRTGEKVFLECVQDMDHENMFWYRQDPGLGLRLIYFSYDVKMKEKGDIPEGYSVSREKKERFSLILESASTNQTSMYLCASTHLDGLGNSPLHFGNGTRLTVT.

The chain is built from TRBV2 and TRBJ2-1, with 11 bases fitting TRBD1. V shed 5 bases, J shed 2 bases, and the junction held 2 bases outside the gene matches. The germline V gene encodes CDR1 SNHLY and CDR2 FYNNEI. The CDR3 is 15 residues long. CDR3: CASSMDRGPYNEQFF. The CDR3 DNA follows: TGTGCCAGCAGTATGGACAGGGGGCCCTACAATGAGCAGTTCTTC. The variable domain in full, with the rest retrieved from reference TRBV2 and TRBJ2-1, is EPEVTQTPSHQVTQMGQEVILRCVPISNHLYFYWYRQILGQKVEFLVSFYNNEISEKSEIFDDQFSVERPDGSNFTLKIRSTKLEDSAMYFCASSMDRGPYNEQFFGPGTRLTVL.

The chain uses TRBV28 and TRBJ2-7; 10 bases fit TRBD1. The germline gives CDR1 MDHEN, CDR2 SYDVKM. The CDR3 runs 13 residues. J gave up 3 bases and V 11 bases, and 7 bases lay outside the gene matches. The CDR3 region has the DNA TGTGCCGGTGGCCGGGACAGGGGCTACGAGCAGTACTTC. It encodes CAGGRDRGYEQYF.

The gene calls are TRBV5-1 and TRBJ2-7; the match to TRBD2 covers 12 bases. V gave up 0 bases and J gave up 3 bases; unmatched junction bases: 4. CDR3 length: 16 residues. Germline CDR1 and CDR2: SGHRS and YFSETQ. The chain's CDR3 is CASSLGGLAGDYEQYF. CDR3 nucleotides: TGCGCCAGCAGCTTGGGGGGACTAGCGGGTGACTACGAGCAGTACTTC. Combining the CDR3 with reference TRBV5-1 and TRBJ2-7 gives the whole variable domain KAGVTQTPRYLIKTRGQQVTLSCSPISGHRSVSWYQQTPGQGLQFLFEYFSETQRNKGNFPGRFSGRQFSNSRSEMNVSTLELGDSALYLCASSLGGLAGDYEQYFGPGTRLTVT.

Of note for this clone: Other DNA sequences within the sample encode an identical CDR3. The CDR3 sequence: CASSVAGYGYTF. In DNA form, the CDR3 reads TGTGCCAGCAGCGTAGCCGGTTATGGCTACACCTTC. This chain connects TRBV9 to TRBJ1-2; D not certain. Germline values: CDR1 SGDLS, CDR2 YYNGEE. V dropped 0 bases and J dropped 5 bases, with 5 bases sitting between them. The CDR3 is 12 amino acids.